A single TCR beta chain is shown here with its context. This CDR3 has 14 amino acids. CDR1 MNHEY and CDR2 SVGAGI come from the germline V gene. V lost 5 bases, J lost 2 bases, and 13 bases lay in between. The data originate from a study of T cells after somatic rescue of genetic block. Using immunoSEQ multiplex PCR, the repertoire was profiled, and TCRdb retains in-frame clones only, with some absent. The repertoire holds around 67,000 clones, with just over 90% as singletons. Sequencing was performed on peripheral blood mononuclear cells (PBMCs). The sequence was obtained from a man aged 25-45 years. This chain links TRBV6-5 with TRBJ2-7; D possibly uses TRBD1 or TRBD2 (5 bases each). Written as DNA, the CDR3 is TGTGCCAGCAGTCGTGGGGGTTACACCTACGAGCAGTACTTC. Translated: CASSRGGYTYEQYF.